This entry lists 19 T cell receptor beta chains sequenced from one sample in a study of T cell changes during pregnancy in multiple sclerosis. TCRdb's copy holds only in-frame clones and misses some; the assay was immunoSEQ multiplex PCR. The table includes 90,000 to 120,000 clones, about nine tenths detected once. The source was peripheral blood, collected in the third trimester of pregnancy. All receptors come from a female donor in good health, enrolled as a control in a pregnancy study.

V usage is TRBV23-1 and J usage is TRBJ2-1; 12 bases agree with TRBD2. TRBV23-1 has ORF status, its function being uncertain. CDR3 length: 18 amino acids. V dropped 3 bases and J dropped 6; count of bases not matched to a gene: 12. Here the CDR3 reads CASSQDNGLAGIFNEQFF. CDR3 nucleotide sequence: TGCGCCAGCAGTCAGGATAATGGACTAGCGGGGATATTCAATGAGCAGTTCTTC.

The rearrangement links TRBV9 to TRBJ1-1; 7 bases line up with TRBD1. With 0 bases clipped from V and 0 bases from J, the junction kept 2 bases outside the gene matches. CDR1 and CDR2 from the germline V gene are SGDLS and YYNGEE. The CDR3 is made up of 15 amino acids. This chain's CDR3 is CASSVGQGVNTEAFF. CDR3 DNA: TGTGCCAGCAGCGTAGGACAGGGAGTGAACACTGAAGCTTTCTTT.

This chain joins TRBV7-8 and TRBJ2-2; 8 positions agree with TRBD2. The germline V gene has CDR1 SGHVS and CDR2 FQNEAQ. V gave up 0 bases and J gave up 4 bases; unmatched junction bases: 13. The CDR3 sequence is 19 residues long. The CDR3 spells CASSLAPGSGAPGTGELFF. The CDR3 DNA sequence: TGTGCCAGCAGCTTAGCGCCGGGTAGCGGGGCCCCGGGCACCGGGGAGCTGTTTTTT.

The V call is TRBV4-1, the J call TRBJ2-5; 9 bases fit TRBD2. Germline CDR1 is MGHRA and CDR2 is YSYEKL. CDR3 size: 16 residues. Trimming cost V 3 bases and J 2 bases; bases outside gene matches: 7. CDR3 protein: CASSHNSGGLQETQYF. In DNA form, the CDR3 reads TGCGCCAGCAGCCATAACAGCGGGGGGCTGCAAGAGACCCAGTACTTC.

V gene TRBV19 combines with J gene TRBJ2-7, with D perhaps TRBD1 (6 bases). The CDR3 contains 19 residues. V was trimmed by 0 bases and J by 3 bases, leaving 24 bases between them. The germline V gene has CDR1 LNHDA and CDR2 SQIVND (reference sequence). The CDR3 sequence: CASSIDLKGQTGIDYEQYF. CDR3 sequence (DNA): TGTGCCAGTAGTATAGATCTAAAAGGCCAAACAGGGATCGACTACGAGCAGTACTTC.

The V gene is TRBV15, the J gene TRBJ2-1, with TRBD1 matching over 12 bases. Losses at the gene ends were 5 bases for V and 9 bases for J; bases not matched to a gene: 8. The length of the CDR3 is 15 residues. The germline gives CDR1 LNHNV, CDR2 YYDKDF (reference sequence). CDR3 in amino acids: CATSPGGQGAREQFF. The CDR3 DNA is TGTGCCACCAGCCCGGGGGGACAGGGGGCGCGTGAGCAGTTCTTC.

CDR3 amino acids: CASDTPGGQGEGCGYGYTF. The CDR3 nucleotides read TGTGCCAGCGACACGCCGGGGGGACAGGGCGAGGGCTGTGGCTATGGCTACACCTTC. The chain recombines TRBV21-1 with TRBJ1-2; the tabulated D call, TRBD1, remains unverified against the DNA. TRBV21-1 is an annotated pseudogene. This CDR3 has 19 residues.

The chain uses TRBV4-2 and TRBJ2-7; the match to TRBD2 covers 13 bases. J lost 6 bases, V lost 1 base, and 9 bases had no gene match. CDR3 length equals 17 residues. In germline, CDR1 is LGHNA, CDR2 YNFKEQ. The CDR3: CASSQGGTSGARGEQYF. The CDR3 DNA follows: TGTGCCAGCAGCCAAGGCGGGACTAGCGGGGCCCGGGGCGAGCAGTACTTC.

The rearrangement uses TRBV6-1 and TRBJ1-3; D call uncertain. This CDR3 region has 14 residues. V was trimmed by 3 bases and J by 4 bases, leaving 10 bases between them. CDR1 and CDR2 (germline): MNHNS, SASEGT. The CDR3 nucleotides read TGTGCCAGCAGTGAGGCAGTGCCCGGAAACACCATATATTTT. Amino acids: CASSEAVPGNTIYF.

This clone showed up just once. The rearrangement uses TRBV12-5 and TRBJ1-5; D gene uncertain. Trimming shortened V by 0 bases and J by 2 bases, and 5 bases separated the two germline ends. The CDR3 is 14 residues long. The germline V gene encodes CDR1 LGHNT and CDR2 FRNRAP. Here the CDR3 reads CASGLVLGNQPQHF. For the CDR3, the DNA is TGTGCTAGTGGTTTGGTACTAGGCAATCAGCCCCAGCATTTT.

The V call is TRBV9, the J call TRBJ1-1, with a possible D match to TRBD1 (5 bases). Germline CDR1 and CDR2: SGDLS and YYNGEE. This CDR3 region has 13 residues. Trimming took 3 bases from V and 8 from J, leaving 14 bases between them. The CDR3 loop reads CASSERGEGEAFF. The CDR3 nucleotides are TGTGCCAGCAGCGAGCGGGGGGAGGGCGAAGCTTTCTTT.

As for this clone: The sample holds other DNA sequences that translate to the same CDR3. V gene TRBV5-6 combines with J gene TRBJ1-6, with TRBD1 identical over 9 bases. Germline assignment: CDR1 SGHDT and CDR2 YYEEEE. With V trimmed by 4 bases and J by 6 bases, 2 bases remained unmatched. The CDR3 contains 14 residues. CDR3 nucleotides: TGTGCCAGCAGCCTGGGACAGGGTAATTCACCCCTCCACTTT. It yields the protein CASSLGQGNSPLHF.

CDR3 sequence reads: CASSLALAGGPQDTQYF. CDR3 DNA sequence: TGCGCCAGCAGCTTGGCGCTAGCGGGGGGGCCTCAGGATACGCAGTATTTT. The rearrangement uses TRBV5-1 and TRBJ2-3, with 12 bases that match TRBD2. This CDR3 spans 17 amino acids. Germline CDR1 and CDR2: SGHRS and YFSETQ. The V gene end was trimmed by 0 bases and the J gene end by 6 bases; junction bases not matched to a gene: 8.

The chain uses TRBV7-9 and TRBJ2-3; 8 bases map to TRBD2. Per the germline V gene, CDR1 is SEHNR and CDR2 is FQNEAQ (reference sequence). Trimming removed 5 bases from V and 2 bases from J; junction bases left unmatched: 6. This CDR3 region has 15 residues. CDR3 DNA: TGTGCCAGCAGCCCCCGCGGGGGGAACACAGATACGCAGTATTTT. Translating gives CASSPRGGNTDTQYF.

The genes are TRBV2 and TRBJ2-5, with 11 bases fitting TRBD2. Trimming took 6 bases from V and 3 from J; bases not matched to a gene: 6. The CDR3 contains 15 residues. Germline assignment: CDR1 SNHLY and CDR2 FYNNEI. CDR3 region: CASRGGSGGEETQYF. The CDR3 nucleotides are TGTGCCAGCAGGGGGGGTAGCGGGGGGGAAGAGACCCAGTACTTC.

Note on this clone: At one boundary the junction diverges from the germline segment, which might be a read error. The chain combines TRBV29-1 with TRBJ1-2; 9 bases match TRBD1. Germline V gene lookup returns CDR1 SQVTM and CDR2 ANQGSEA. CDR3 length: 12 residues. CDR3 nucleotide sequence: TGCAGCGCTGAGGGGACAGGGTATGTCTACACCTTC. Translation: CSAEGTGYVYTF.

The rearrangement links TRBV10-2 to TRBJ2-7, with 7 bases fitting TRBD2. The trim removed 6 bases at V and 2 bases at J, leaving 4 bases unmatched. Germline V CDR1 and CDR2: WSHSY, SAAADI. The CDR3 is made up of 13 amino acids. The CDR3 DNA reads as TGCGCCAGCAGGCCGGGACTAACCTACGAGCAGTACTTC. Amino acids: CASRPGLTYEQYF.

The chain uses TRBV30 and TRBJ1-2; D is perhaps TRBD1 (6 bases). CDR1 is GTSNPN, CDR2 SVGIG, per germline (reference sequence). Trimming took 0 bases from V and 1 from J, leaving 9 bases between them. The length of the CDR3 is 14 residues. CDR3 coding DNA: TGTGCCTGGAGTGTAGGACAGCGTAACTATGGCTACACCTTC. Its translation is CAWSVGQRNYGYTF.

This clone was recorded once. The CDR3 DNA reads as TGTGCCAGCAGTGAACTCTCACAGGGGGCCACTGAAGCTTTCTTT. Protein product: CASSELSQGATEAFF. The gene calls are TRBV2 and TRBJ1-1, with TRBD1 matching over 9 bases. V shed 2 bases, J shed 4 bases, and the junction held 5 bases outside the gene matches. Germline-derived CDR1 and CDR2 are SNHLY and FYNNEI. CDR3 size: 15 residues. Together with reference TRBV2 and TRBJ1-1, the CDR3 gives the full variable domain: EPEVTQTPSHQVTQMGQEVILRCVPISNHLYFYWYRQILGQKVEFLVSFYNNEISEKSEIFDDQFSVERPDGSNFTLKIRSTKLEDSAMYFCASSELSQGATEAFFGQGTRLTVV.